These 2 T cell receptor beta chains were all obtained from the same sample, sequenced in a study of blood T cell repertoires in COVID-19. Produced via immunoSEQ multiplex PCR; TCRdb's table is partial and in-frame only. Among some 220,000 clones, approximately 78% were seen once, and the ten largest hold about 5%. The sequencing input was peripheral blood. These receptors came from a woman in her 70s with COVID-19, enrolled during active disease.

The CDR3 loop is CASSLWAGNTIYF. The CDR3 DNA reads as TGTGCCAGCAGTTTGTGGGCCGGAAACACCATATATTTT. The rearrangement links TRBV28 to TRBJ1-3, with D uncertain. Per the germline V gene, CDR1 is MDHEN and CDR2 is SYDVKM. The V gene lost 3 bases and the J gene lost 4 bases, with 7 bases spanning the gap. The CDR3 spans 13 residues. Supplemented by reference TRBV28 and TRBJ1-3, the full variable domain reads DVKVTQSSRYLVKRTGEKVFLECVQDMDHENMFWYRQDPGLGLRLIYFSYDVKMKEKGDIPEGYSVSREKKERFSLILESASTNQTSMYLCASSLWAGNTIYFGEGSWLTVV.

As DNA, the CDR3 is TGTGCCAGCAGTAGACAGGGGGGAAACACTGAAGCTTTCTTT. Translating gives CASSRQGGNTEAFF. The rearrangement joins TRBV6-5 to TRBJ1-1; the match to TRBD1 covers 9 bases. The trim removed 5 bases at V and 2 bases at J, leaving 3 bases unmatched. The length of the CDR3 is 14 residues. The V gene's germline CDR1 is MNHEY and CDR2 SVGAGI.